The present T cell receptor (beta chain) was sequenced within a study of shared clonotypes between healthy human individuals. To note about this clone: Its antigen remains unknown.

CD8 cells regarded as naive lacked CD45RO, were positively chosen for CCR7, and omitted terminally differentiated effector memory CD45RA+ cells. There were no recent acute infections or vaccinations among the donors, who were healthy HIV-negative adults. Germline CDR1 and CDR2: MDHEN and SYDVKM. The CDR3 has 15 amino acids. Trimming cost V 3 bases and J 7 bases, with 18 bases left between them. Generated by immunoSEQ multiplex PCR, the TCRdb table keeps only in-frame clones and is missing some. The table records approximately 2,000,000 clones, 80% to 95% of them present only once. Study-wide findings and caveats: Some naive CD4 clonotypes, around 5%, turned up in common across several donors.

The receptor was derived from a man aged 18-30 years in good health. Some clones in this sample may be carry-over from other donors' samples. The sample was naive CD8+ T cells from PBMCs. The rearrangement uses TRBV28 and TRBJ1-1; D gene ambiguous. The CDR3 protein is CASSFLVKGSGEAFF. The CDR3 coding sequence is TGTGCCAGCAGTTTCTTGGTTAAGGGTTCAGGTGAAGCTTTCTTT.